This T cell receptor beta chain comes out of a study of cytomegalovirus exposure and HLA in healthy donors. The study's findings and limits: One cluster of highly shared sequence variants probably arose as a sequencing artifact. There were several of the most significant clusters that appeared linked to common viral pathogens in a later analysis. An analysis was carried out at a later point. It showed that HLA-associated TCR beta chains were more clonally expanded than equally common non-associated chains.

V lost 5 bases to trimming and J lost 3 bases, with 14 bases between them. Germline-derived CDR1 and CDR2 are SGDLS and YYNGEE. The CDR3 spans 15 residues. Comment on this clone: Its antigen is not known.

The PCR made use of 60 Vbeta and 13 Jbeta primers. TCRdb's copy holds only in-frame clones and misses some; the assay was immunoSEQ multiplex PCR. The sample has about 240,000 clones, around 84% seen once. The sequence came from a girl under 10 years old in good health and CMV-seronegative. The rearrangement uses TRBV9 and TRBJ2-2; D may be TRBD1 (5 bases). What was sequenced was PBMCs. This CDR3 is CASSPRGIDTGELFF. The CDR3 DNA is TGTGCCAGCAGTCCTAGGGGTATCGACACCGGGGAGCTGTTTTTT.